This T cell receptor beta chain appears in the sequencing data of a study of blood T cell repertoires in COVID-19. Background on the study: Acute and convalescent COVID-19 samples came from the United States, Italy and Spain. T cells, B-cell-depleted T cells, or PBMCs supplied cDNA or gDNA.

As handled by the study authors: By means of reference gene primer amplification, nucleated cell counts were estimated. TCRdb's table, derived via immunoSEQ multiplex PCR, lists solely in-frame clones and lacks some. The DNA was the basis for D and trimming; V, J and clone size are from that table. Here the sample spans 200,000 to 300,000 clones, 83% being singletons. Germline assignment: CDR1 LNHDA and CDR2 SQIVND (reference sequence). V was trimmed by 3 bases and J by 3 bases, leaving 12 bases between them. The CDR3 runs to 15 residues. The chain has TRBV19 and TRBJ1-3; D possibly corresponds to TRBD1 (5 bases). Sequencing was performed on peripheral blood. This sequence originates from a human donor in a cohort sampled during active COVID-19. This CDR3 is CASSMGRTVGNTIYF. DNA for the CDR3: TGTGCCAGTAGTATGGGGCGGACCGTTGGAAACACCATATATTTT.